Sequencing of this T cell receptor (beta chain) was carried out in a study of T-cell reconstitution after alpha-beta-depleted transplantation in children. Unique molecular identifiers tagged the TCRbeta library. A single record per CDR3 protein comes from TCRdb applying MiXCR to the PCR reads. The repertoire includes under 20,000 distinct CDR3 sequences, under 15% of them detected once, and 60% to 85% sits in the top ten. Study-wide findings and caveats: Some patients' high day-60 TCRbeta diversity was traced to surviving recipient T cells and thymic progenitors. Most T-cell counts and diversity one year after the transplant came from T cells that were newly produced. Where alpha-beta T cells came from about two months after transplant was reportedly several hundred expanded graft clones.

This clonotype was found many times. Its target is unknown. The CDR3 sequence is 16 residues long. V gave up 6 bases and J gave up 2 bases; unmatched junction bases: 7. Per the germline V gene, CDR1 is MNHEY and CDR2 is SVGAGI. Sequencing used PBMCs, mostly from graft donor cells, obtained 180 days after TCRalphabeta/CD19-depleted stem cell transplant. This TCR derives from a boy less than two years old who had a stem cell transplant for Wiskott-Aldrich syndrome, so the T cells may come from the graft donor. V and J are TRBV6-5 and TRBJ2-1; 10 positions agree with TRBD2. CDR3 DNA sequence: TGTGCCAGCAGGTTTCTAGCGGGAGCACCCTACAATGAGCAGTTCTTC. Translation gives CASRFLAGAPYNEQFF.